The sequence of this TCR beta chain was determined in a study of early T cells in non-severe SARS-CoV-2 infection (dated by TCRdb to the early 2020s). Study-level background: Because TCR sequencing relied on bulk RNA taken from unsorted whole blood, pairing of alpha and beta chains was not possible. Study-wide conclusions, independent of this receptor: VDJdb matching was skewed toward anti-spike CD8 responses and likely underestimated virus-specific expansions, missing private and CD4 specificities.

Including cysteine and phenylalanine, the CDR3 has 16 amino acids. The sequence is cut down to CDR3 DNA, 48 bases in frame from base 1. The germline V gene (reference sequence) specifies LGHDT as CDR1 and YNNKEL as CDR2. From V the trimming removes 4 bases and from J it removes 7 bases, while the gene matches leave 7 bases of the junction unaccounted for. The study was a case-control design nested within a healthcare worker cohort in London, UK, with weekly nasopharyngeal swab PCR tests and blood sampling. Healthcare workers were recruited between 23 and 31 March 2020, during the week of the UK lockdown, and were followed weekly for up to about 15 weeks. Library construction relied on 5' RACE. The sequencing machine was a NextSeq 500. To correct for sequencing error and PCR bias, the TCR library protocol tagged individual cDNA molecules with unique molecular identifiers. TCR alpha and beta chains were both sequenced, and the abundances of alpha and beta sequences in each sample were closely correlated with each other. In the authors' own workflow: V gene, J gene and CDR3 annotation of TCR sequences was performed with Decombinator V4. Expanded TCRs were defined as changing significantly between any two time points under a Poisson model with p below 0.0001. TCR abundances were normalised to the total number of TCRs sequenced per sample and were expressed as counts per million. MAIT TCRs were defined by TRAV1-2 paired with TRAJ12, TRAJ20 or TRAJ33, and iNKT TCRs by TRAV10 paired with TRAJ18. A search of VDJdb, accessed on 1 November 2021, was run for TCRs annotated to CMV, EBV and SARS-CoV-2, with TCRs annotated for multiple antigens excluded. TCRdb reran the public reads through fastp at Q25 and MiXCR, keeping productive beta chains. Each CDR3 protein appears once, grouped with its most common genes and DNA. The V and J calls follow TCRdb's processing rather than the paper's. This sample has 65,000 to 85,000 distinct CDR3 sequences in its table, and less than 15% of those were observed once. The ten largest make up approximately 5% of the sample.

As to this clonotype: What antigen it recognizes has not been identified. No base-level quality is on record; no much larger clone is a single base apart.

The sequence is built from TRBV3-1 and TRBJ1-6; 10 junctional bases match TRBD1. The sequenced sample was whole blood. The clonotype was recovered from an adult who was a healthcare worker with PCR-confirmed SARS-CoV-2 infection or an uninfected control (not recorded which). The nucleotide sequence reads TGTGCCAGCAGCCTGACAGGGGGCCTCGGGAATTCACCCCTCCACTTT. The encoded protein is CASSLTGGLGNSPLHF.